This is a list of T cell receptor beta chains from one sample in a study of blood T cell repertoires in COVID-19. Assay used: immunoSEQ multiplex PCR; TCRdb lists only in-frame clones, some missing. The sample has approximately 20,000 clones, about 90% seen once; the top ten hold 11%. The material sequenced was peripheral blood. These receptors were taken from a human donor in a cohort sampled during active COVID-19. The CDR3 runs from the conserved cysteine through the conserved F or W. D genes are given only for firm matches.

V gene	J gene	CDR3 length	D gene	CDR3 protein
TRBV19	TRBJ2-1	15	TRBD2	CASTTLAGGRNEQFF
TRBV27	TRBJ2-2	16	TRBD2	CASSPRLAGESGELFF
TRBV15	TRBJ1-1	16	TRBD1	CATSSTTTGKVIEAFF
TRBV25-1	TRBJ2-1	15	TRBD1	CASRSDRGVYNEQFF
TRBV12-3/TRBV12-4	TRBJ2-7	13	NA	CASSFGLGSEQYF
TRBV19	TRBJ1-1	17	NA	CASSIGQGRWGHIEAFF
TRBV5-8	TRBJ2-5	18	TRBD1	CASSLFALLDRGEETQYF
TRBV4-1	TRBJ2-2	13	NA	CASSHSNTGELFF
TRBV7-6	TRBJ2-7	11	NA	CASRNQGEQYF
TRBV5-1	TRBJ2-3	16	TRBD1	CASSFLGDSTADTQYF
TRBV2	TRBJ2-7	14	TRBD2	CASSPGTSGYEQYF
TRBV21-1	TRBJ1-5	14	NA	CASSPGCSNQPQHF
TRBV9	TRBJ2-5	16	TRBD2	CASSGRGGSGVETQYF
TRBV10-2	TRBJ1-1	14	NA	CASSAGSVHTEAFF
TRBV11-3	TRBJ1-6	13	NA	CASSLSGDSPLHF
TRBV15	TRBJ1-6	16	NA	CATSRAGRPIQSPLHF
TRBV5-1	TRBJ2-3	12	NA	CASSSYTDTQYF
TRBV27	TRBJ2-3	16	NA	CASSLSGTVGTDTQYF
TRBV19	TRBJ1-2	14	TRBD1	CASRGQGAVYGYTF
TRBV25-1	TRBJ2-1	14	NA	CAIHTGQPWDEQFF
TRBV2	TRBJ2-1	15	TRBD2	CASSEAWDYYNEQFF
TRBV30	TRBJ2-1	17	TRBD2	CAWSPGTSGGAGNEQFF
TRBV6-5	TRBJ2-5	12	NA	CASELYQETQYF
TRBV2	TRBJ1-4	18	TRBD1	CASSVPAGTGATNEKLFF
TRBV7-2	TRBJ2-7	14	NA	CASSLAVGGHEQYF
TRBV19	TRBJ2-1	13	TRBD1	CASSAPDRDRRFF
TRBV5-1	TRBJ2-1	14	NA	CASSLRGASNEQFF
TRBV6-2/TRBV6-3	TRBJ2-1	17	TRBD2	CASSYSGTSGIYNEQFF